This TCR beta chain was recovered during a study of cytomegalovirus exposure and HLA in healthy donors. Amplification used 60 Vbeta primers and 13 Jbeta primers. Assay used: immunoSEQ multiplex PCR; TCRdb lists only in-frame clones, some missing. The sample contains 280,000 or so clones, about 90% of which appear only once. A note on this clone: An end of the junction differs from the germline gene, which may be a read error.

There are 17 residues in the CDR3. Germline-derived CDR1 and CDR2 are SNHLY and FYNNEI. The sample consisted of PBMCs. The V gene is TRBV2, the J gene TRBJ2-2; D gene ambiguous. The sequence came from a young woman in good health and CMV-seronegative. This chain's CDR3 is CASSTPVRSANAGELFF. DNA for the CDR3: TGTGCCAGCAGTACTCCGGTGCGGTCCGCGAACGCCGGGGAGCTGTTTTTT.